This T cell receptor beta chain stems from a study of blood T cells in healthy people across ages (dated by TCRdb to the mid-2010s). Concerning the study at large: In model experiments, template switching captured roughly one uniquely barcoded TCR beta cDNA molecule for every two T cells. Donors were grouped into four age groups: young (average approximately 15 years), middle-aged (about 38), aged (around 60) and long-lived (82). Donors of different ages were randomly distributed across sequencing lanes to avoid experimental bias. To track age-related changes in TCR beta repertoire diversity, the study relied on deep sequencing normalized with unique cDNA molecular identifiers. For two donors (one aged 18 to 29 and one aged 80 or older), the study analyzed two additional independent replicas of 1 million unique cDNA reads from the same blood draw. Broader findings and caveats from the paper: Since profiling was done on bulk unsorted PBMCs, naive and antigen-experienced compartments could not be conclusively compared. There was a strong correlation between observed TCR beta diversity and the percentage of naive T cells measured by flow cytometry. Total diversity estimates from one million sequenced T cells were considered lower bounds and underestimates. The long-lived group showed more naive CD4+ T cells, fewer expanded clones and increased TCR diversity than the aged group, suggesting age selection. Donor CMV infection status was unknown, potentially confounding age-related changes in expanded clonotypes. Observed TCR beta diversity per million T cells fell roughly linearly with age, and a significant reduction was already apparent by age roughly 40.

Library construction relied on 5' RACE. This sample was sequenced with an Illumina HiSeq 2500. A second PCR of roughly 6 to 12 cycles was run with a J-beta primer mix and a sample-barcoded 5' primer. Each TCR beta cDNA molecule received a unique molecular identifier from a template-switch 5' adaptor carrying 12 random nucleotides. At least 2.5 million CDR3-containing paired-end reads were obtained from each sample. The Mint cDNA synthesis kit, primed by a TRBC-specific oligonucleotide, was used to synthesize first-strand cDNA from all RNA. After uracil-DNA glycosylase treatment, a first 18-cycle PCR used universal primers M1SS and BC2_uni_R on all cDNA. Under the source paper's analysis protocol: Each sample was normalized by randomly selecting 1 million high-quality reads, each carrying a distinct molecular identifier. Reads sharing molecular identifiers were discarded rather than binned into consensus sequences. MiTCR, with a Q25 quality threshold and the strictest error-elimination algorithm, was used for CDR3 identification, clonotype clustering and error correction. Lower-bound total TCR beta diversity was estimated with a nonparametric unseen species model using Euler transformation. Using fastp trimming at Q25 and MiXCR clonotype assembly, TCRdb reanalyzed the public sequencing data and kept in-frame beta chains. CDR3 protein sequences are deduplicated, and each keeps its most common genes and DNA. Clone size and V and J calls follow TCRdb, not the original study. The sample has around 1.7 million distinct CDR3 sequences on record, approximately 30% of them singletons. The ten largest clones add up to about 7.7% of the sample.

Systemically healthy Caucasian individuals from Russia, 39 in total and aged about 6 to 95 years, were included as donors. Each donor gave ten milliliters of peripheral blood, collected into EDTA-treated Vacutainer tubes. Ficoll-Paque density-gradient centrifugation was used to isolate PBMCs, with at least 7 million per sample. Trizol reagent was used to extract total RNA from the PBMCs, yielding at least 6 micrograms per sample. For every donor, flow cytometry on a PBMC aliquot measured the percentage of naive CD45RAhigh/CD27high T cells. Its CDR3 holds 16 amino acids, cysteine through phenylalanine. The only DNA kept is the CDR3, 48 bases in frame from the first base. Based on the germline V gene, the CDR1 and CDR2 sequences are SGHAT and FQNNGV. Ends trimmed: V by 1 base, J by 2 bases; bases unmatched to a gene: 5. Of note for this clonotype: No antigen is known for it. No quality values exist for individual bases; no much larger clone is one base distant.

The rearranged chain carries TRBV11-2 and TRBJ2-3; TRBD2 matches 8 bases in the middle. Sequences were obtained from blood. This TCR was sampled from a woman aged 25 to 39 in good health. The CDR3 region reads CASSLVGGALTDTQYF. The nucleotide sequence is given as TGTGCCAGCAGCTTAGTCGGGGGGGCCCTCACAGATACGCAGTATTTT.